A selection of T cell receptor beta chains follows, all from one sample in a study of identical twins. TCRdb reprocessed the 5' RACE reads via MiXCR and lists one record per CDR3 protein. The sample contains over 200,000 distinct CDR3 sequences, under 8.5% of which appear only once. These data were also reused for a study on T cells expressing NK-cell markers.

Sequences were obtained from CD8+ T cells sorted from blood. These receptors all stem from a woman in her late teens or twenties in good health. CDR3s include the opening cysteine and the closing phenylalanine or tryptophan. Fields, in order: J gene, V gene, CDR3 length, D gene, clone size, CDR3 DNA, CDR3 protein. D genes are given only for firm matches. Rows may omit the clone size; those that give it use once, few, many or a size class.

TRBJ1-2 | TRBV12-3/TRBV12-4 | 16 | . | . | TGTGCCAGCAGTTTAGAAGCCCGGGTGTGGTTGAATGGCTACACCTTC | CASSLEARVWLNGYTF
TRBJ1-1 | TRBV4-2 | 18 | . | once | TGTGCCAGCAGCCCCGGGCTCCGGTCAGGCGCATTCGGCACTGAAGCTTTCTTT | CASSPGLRSGAFGTEAFF
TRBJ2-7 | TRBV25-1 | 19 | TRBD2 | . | TGTGCCAGCAGTCCTCCGAAATCAGGACTAGCGGGGTTTATCTCCGAGCAGTACTTC | CASSPPKSGLAGFISEQYF
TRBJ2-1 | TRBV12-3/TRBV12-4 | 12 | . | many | TGTGCCAGCGAGGGGGTACACAATGAGCAGTTCTTC | CASEGVHNEQFF
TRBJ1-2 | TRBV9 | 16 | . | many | TGTGCCAGCAAAAATGACCGAGCCGGTCATCGTTATGGCTACACCTTC | CASKNDRAGHRYGYTF
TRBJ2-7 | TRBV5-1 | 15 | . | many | TGCGCCAGCAGCTTAGGACATACGAACTCCTACGAGCAGTACTTC | CASSLGHTNSYEQYF
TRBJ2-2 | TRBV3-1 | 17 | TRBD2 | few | TGTGCCAGCAGCCAAGACCCTAGCGGGACGAACACCGGGGAGCTGTTTTTT | CASSQDPSGTNTGELFF
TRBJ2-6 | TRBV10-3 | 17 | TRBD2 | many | TGTGCCATCAGTGAGTCAGCGGGAGGGTATGGGGCCAACGTCCTGACTTTC | CAISESAGGYGANVLTF
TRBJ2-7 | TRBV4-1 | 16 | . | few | TGCGCCAGCAGCCAGGCCGGGAGCCTCAGCTCCTACGAGCAGTACTTC | CASSQAGSLSSYEQYF
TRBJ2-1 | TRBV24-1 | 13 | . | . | TGTGCCACCAGTGAACACGGAGACAATGAGCAGTTCTTC | CATSEHGDNEQFF
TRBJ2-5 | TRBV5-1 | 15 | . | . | TGCGCCAGTCAAAATAAGGGAGCCGGTCAAGAGACCCAGTACTTC | CASQNKGAGQETQYF
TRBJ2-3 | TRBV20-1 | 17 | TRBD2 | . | TGCAGTGCTAGAGGTCCAGCGGGAGGGCCTTCGGTAGATACGCAGTATTTT | CSARGPAGGPSVDTQYF
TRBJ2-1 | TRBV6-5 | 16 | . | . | TGTGCCAGCAGTTTGAGTGGGGGGCTCTCCTACAATGAGCAGTTCTTC | CASSLSGGLSYNEQFF
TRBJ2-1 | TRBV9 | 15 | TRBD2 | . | TGTGCCAGCAGTGCTAGCGGGGGGTTCTACAATGAGCAGTTCTTC | CASSASGGFYNEQFF